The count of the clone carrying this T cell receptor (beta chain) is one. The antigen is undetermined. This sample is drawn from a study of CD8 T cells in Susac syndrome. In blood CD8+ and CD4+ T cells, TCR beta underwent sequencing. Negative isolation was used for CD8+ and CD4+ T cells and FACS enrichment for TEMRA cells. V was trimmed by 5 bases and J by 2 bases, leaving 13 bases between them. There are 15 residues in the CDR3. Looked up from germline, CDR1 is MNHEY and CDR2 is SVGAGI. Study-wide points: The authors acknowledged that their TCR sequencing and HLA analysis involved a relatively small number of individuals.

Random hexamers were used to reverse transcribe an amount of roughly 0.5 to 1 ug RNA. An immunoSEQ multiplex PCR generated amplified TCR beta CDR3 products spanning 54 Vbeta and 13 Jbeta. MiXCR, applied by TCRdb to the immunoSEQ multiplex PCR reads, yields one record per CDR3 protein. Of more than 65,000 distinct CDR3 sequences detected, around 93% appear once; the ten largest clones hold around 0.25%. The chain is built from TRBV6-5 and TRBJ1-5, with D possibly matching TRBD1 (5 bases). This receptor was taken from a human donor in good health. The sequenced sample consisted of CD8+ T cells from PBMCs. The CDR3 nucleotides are TGTGCCAGCAGTCAGGACTGGGACGGCAATCAGCCCCAGCATTTT. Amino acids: CASSQDWDGNQPQHF.